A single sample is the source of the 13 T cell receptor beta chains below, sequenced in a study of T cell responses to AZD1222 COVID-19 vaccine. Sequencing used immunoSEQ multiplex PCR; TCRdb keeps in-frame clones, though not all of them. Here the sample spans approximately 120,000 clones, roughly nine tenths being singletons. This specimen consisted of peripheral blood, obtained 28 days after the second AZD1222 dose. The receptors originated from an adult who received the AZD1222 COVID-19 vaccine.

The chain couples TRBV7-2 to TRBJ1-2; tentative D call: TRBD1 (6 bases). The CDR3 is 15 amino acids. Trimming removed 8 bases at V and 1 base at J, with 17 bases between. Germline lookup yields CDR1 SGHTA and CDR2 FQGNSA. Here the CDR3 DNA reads TGTGCCAGCCGGAAAGGGGACATTAGTAACTATGGCTACACCTTC. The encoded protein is CASRKGDISNYGYTF.

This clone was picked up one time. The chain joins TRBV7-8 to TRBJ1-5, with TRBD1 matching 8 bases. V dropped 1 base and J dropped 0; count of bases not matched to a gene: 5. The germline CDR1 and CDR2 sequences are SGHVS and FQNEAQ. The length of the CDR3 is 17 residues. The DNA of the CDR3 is TGTGCCAGCAGCTTAGTTTTCGGGACAGGTAGCAATCAGCCCCAGCATTTT. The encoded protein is CASSLVFGTGSNQPQHF. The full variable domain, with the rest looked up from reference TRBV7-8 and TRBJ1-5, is GAGVSQSPRYKVAKRGQDVALRCDPISGHVSLFWYQQALGQGPEFLTYFQNEAQLDKSGLPSDRFFAERPEGSVSTLKIQRTQQEDSAVYLCASSLVFGTGSNQPQHFGDGTRLSIL.

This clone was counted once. CDR3 sequence: CASRRTGSNEKLFF. CDR3 DNA: TGTGCCAGCCGCCGGACAGGTTCTAATGAAAAACTGTTTTTT. The rearrangement joins TRBV3-1 (or the pseudogene TRBV3-2) to TRBJ1-4; 7 nucleotides line up with TRBD1. The CDR3 contains 14 residues. The germline CDR1 and CDR2 sequences are LGHDT and YNNKEL (reference sequence). Trimming cost V 8 bases and J 3 bases; bases outside gene matches: 6.

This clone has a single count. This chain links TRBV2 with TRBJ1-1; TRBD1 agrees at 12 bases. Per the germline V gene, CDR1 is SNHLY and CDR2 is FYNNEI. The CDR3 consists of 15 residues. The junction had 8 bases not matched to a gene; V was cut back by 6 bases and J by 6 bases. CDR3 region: CASSEQGQGASEAFF. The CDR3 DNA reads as TGTGCCAGCAGCGAACAGGGACAGGGGGCTTCTGAAGCTTTCTTT.

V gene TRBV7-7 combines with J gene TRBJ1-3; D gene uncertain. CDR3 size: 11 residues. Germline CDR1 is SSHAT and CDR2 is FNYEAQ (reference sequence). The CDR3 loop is CATLSGNTIYF. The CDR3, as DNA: TGTGCTACCCTCTCTGGAAACACCATATATTTT.

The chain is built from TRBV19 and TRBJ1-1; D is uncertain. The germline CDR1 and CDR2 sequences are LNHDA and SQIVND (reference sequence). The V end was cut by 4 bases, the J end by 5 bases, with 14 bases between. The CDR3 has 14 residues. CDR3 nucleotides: TGTGCCAGTAGTAGAGAACTTCAGCGGACTGAAGCTTTCTTT. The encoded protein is CASSRELQRTEAFF.

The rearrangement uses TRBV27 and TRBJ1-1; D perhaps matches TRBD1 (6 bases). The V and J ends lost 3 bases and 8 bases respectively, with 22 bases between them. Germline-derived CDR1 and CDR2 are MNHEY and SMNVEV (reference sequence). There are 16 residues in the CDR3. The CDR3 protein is CASSLTPWGAGREAFF. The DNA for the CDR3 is TGTGCCAGCAGTTTGACACCGTGGGGGGCGGGCAGAGAAGCTTTCTTT.

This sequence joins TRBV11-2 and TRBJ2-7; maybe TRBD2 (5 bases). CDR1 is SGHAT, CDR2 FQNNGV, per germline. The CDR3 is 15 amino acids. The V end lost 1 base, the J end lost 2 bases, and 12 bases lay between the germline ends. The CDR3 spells CASSLVAGRTYEQYF. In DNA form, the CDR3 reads TGTGCCAGCAGCTTAGTTGCGGGTAGGACCTACGAGCAGTACTTC.

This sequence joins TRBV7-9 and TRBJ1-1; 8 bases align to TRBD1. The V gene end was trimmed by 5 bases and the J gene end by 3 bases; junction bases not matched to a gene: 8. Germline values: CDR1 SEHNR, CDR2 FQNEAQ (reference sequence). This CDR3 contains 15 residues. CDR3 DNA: TGTGCCAGCAGCCATAAGCAGGGGGCGTACACTGAAGCTTTCTTT. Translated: CASSHKQGAYTEAFF.

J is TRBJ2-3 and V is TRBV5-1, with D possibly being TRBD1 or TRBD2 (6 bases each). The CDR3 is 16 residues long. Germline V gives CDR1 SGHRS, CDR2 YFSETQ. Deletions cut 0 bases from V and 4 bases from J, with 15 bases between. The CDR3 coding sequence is TGCGCCAGCAGCTTGGCCCTGGAGGGGGGCCCAGATACGCAGTATTTT. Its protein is CASSLALEGGPDTQYF.

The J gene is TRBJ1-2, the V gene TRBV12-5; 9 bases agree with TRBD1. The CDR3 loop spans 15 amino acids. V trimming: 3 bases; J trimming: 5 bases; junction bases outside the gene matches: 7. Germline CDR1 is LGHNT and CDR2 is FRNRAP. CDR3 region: CASGLIRDRDYGYTF. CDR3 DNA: TGTGCTAGTGGTTTAATCCGGGACAGGGATTATGGCTACACCTTC.

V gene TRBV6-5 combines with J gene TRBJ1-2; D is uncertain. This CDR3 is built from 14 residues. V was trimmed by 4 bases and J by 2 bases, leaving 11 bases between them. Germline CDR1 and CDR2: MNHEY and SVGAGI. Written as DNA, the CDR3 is TGTGCCAGCAGTTCATTGACTGAAAACTATGGCTACACCTTC. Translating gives CASSSLTENYGYTF.

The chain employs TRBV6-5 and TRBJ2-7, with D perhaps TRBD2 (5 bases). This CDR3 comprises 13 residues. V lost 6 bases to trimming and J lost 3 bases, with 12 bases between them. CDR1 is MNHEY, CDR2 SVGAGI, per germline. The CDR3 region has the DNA TGTGCCAGCAGGTATGACGGGGACTACGAGCAGTACTTC. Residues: CASRYDGDYEQYF.